Below are 21 T cell receptor beta chains sequenced from a single sample in a study of cytomegalovirus exposure and HLA in healthy donors (TCRdb year 2017). The library was made by the immunoSEQ multiplex PCR assay. A mixture of 60 forward primers for TCR Vbeta segments and 13 reverse primers for TCR Jbeta segments was used in the multiplex PCR. TCRdb took this table from immuneACCESS and kept in-frame rearrangements with V and J called. Such tables lack part of the clones; where checked against another copy, unresolved V genes explain under half of the gap, and the rest is unexplained. Per the sample table, the count is tens of thousands of clones. Of the sample, more than 2.5% falls within the top ten clones. Sequencing input: PBMCs. These receptors were taken from a man in his forties in good health and CMV-seronegative.

The chain recombines TRBV6-1 with TRBJ2-7; 9 bases are a match to TRBD1. CDR1 is MNHNS, CDR2 SASEGT, per germline. The trim removed 5 bases at V and 2 bases at J, leaving 7 bases unmatched. CDR3 length: 15 amino acids. CDR3 sequence (DNA): TGTGCCAGCAGTCAACAGGGGGCGGCTGCCTACGAGCAGTACTTC. Translation gives CASSQQGAAAYEQYF.

The chain combines TRBV5-1 with TRBJ2-7; 8 bases align to TRBD2. V shed 0 bases and J 1 base; nucleotides not matched to a gene: 0. The CDR3 is made up of 14 amino acids. Germline V gene lookup returns CDR1 SGHRS and CDR2 YFSETQ. CDR3: CASSLAGGSYEQYF. The CDR3, as DNA: TGCGCCAGCAGCTTGGCGGGAGGGTCCTACGAGCAGTACTTC.

The rearrangement joins TRBV5-1 to TRBJ1-1, with 7 nucleotides matching TRBD1. This CDR3 is 16 amino acids long. The trim removed 0 bases at V and 1 base at J, leaving 6 bases unmatched. The V gene's germline CDR1 is SGHRS and CDR2 YFSETQ. CDR3 in DNA: TGCGCCAGCAGCTTGGCTTACAGGGGCGGGAACACTGAAGCTTTCTTT. Translation gives CASSLAYRGGNTEAFF.

In DNA form, the CDR3 reads TGTGCCAGCAGCCCCGGGTGGGGGGCGGGAGACTACGAGCAGTACTTC. Translated, it gives CASSPGWGAGDYEQYF. The rearrangement links TRBV14 to TRBJ2-7, with D perhaps matching TRBD2 (7 bases). Germline values: CDR1 SGHDN, CDR2 FVKESK. The V end was cut by 4 bases, the J end by 3 bases, with 19 bases between. CDR3 length: 16 amino acids. Supplemented by reference TRBV14 and TRBJ2-7, the full variable domain reads EAGVTQFPSHSVIEKGQTVTLRCDPISGHDNLYWYRRVMGKEIKFLLHFVKESKQDESGMPNNRFLAERTGGTYSTLKVQPAELEDSGVYFCASSPGWGAGDYEQYFGPGTRLTVT.

The rearrangement uses TRBV6-5 and TRBJ2-7; D call uncertain. CDR1 MNHEY and CDR2 SVGAGI come from the germline V gene. V lost 0 bases, J lost 3 bases, and 6 bases lay in between. The CDR3 has 13 residues. The CDR3: CASSYSTGYEQYF. In nucleotides, the CDR3 is TGTGCCAGCAGTTACTCGACGGGCTACGAGCAGTACTTC.

The chain employs TRBV6-5 and TRBJ1-2, with D unresolved. There are 13 residues in the CDR3. Trimming stripped 2 bases from V and 9 bases from J, with 13 bases between. Germline CDR1 is MNHEY and CDR2 is SVGAGI. CDR3 sequence (DNA): TGTGCCAGCAGTTACCTCCGGGATAGAAGCTACACCTTC. Translated, it gives CASSYLRDRSYTF.

The DNA of the CDR3 is TGTGCCAGCAGCCCCGGACGTTCAGGGGTGACCCAGTACTTC. Its translation: CASSPGRSGVTQYF. The chain couples TRBV9 to TRBJ2-5; a possible D gene is TRBD1 (6 bases). Germline V gives CDR1 SGDLS, CDR2 YYNGEE. The CDR3 loop spans 14 amino acids. V lost 4 bases and J 7 bases, leaving 17 bases between the germline ends.

This chain uses TRBV10-3 with TRBJ1-1, with 7 bases lining up with TRBD1. Looked up from germline, CDR1 is ENHRY and CDR2 is SYGVKD. J lost 0 bases, V lost 7 bases, and 5 bases had no gene match. There are 14 residues in the CDR3. The CDR3 is CAINRQGLNTEAFF. The DNA of the CDR3 is TGTGCCATCAATAGACAGGGATTGAACACTGAAGCTTTCTTT.

This chain connects TRBV4-1 to TRBJ1-1, with D unresolved. The germline CDR1 and CDR2 sequences are MGHRA and YSYEKL. CDR3 length: 15 residues. Trimming left V 0 bases short and J 1 base short, with 9 bases between. CDR3 coding DNA: TGCGCCAGCAGCCAAGATCTGAGGCCGAACACTGAAGCTTTCTTT. It specifies CASSQDLRPNTEAFF.

The chain uses TRBV11-1 and TRBJ1-1; D not resolved. The V gene lost 2 bases and the J gene lost 1 base, with 8 bases spanning the gap. This CDR3 spans 14 amino acids. Germline lookup yields CDR1 SGHAT and CDR2 FQDESV (reference sequence). The CDR3 is CASSLPEGNTEAFF. The CDR3 bases are TGTGCCAGCAGCTTACCTGAGGGGAACACTGAAGCTTTCTTT.

CDR3 in DNA: TGCGCCAGCAGCTTGGCAAGCAGGGTCCACGAGCAGTACTTC. Amino acids: CASSLASRVHEQYF. The chain uses TRBV5-1 and TRBJ2-7; TRBD1 is a possible D gene (5 bases). Germline assignment: CDR1 SGHRS and CDR2 YFSETQ. V was pared by 0 bases and J by 5 bases, with 12 bases between. The CDR3 runs 14 residues. The full variable domain, its missing parts supplied by reference TRBV5-1 and TRBJ2-7, is KAGVTQTPRYLIKTRGQQVTLSCSPISGHRSVSWYQQTPGQGLQFLFEYFSETQRNKGNFPGRFSGRQFSNSRSEMNVSTLELGDSALYLCASSLASRVHEQYFGPGTRLTVT.

The CDR3 sequence is CASRADRGGEQYF. CDR3 coding DNA: TGCGCCAGCAGGGCGGACAGGGGAGGCGAGCAGTACTTC. The gene calls are TRBV10-1 and TRBJ2-7; 9 bases are shared with TRBD1. V trimming: 6 bases; J trimming: 6 bases; junction bases outside the gene matches: 6. There are 13 residues in the CDR3. Germline CDR1 reads WNHNN; CDR2 reads SYGVQD (reference sequence).

This sequence joins TRBV5-4 and TRBJ2-7; 10 positions match TRBD1. The CDR3 is 15 amino acids. Germline V gives CDR1 SGHNT, CDR2 YYREEE (reference sequence). The ends lost 7 bases at V and 5 bases at J; junction bases unmatched: 12. This CDR3 is CASSPWGTGAHEQYF. CDR3 DNA sequence: TGTGCCAGCTCCCCTTGGGGGACAGGGGCCCACGAGCAGTACTTC.

The rearrangement links TRBV28 to TRBJ2-7; 8 bases agree with TRBD2. V was pared by 6 bases and J by 5 bases, with 9 bases of the junction left unmatched. Germline loops: CDR1 MDHEN, CDR2 SYDVKM. The length of the CDR3 is 14 residues. The CDR3 reads CASRNGGAKNEQYF. Here the CDR3 DNA reads TGTGCCAGCAGAAACGGGGGGGCCAAGAACGAGCAGTACTTC.

The chain uses TRBV10-3 and TRBJ1-1; TRBD1 aligns across 7 bases. The CDR3 sequence is 12 residues long. The germline V gene encodes CDR1 ENHRY and CDR2 SYGVKD. V trimming: 6 bases; J trimming: 11 bases; junction bases outside the gene matches: 9. The CDR3 here is CAISDATGEAFF. In nucleotides, the CDR3 is TGTGCCATCAGCGACGCAACAGGGGAGGCTTTCTTT.

V is TRBV30 and J is TRBJ1-5, with D hard to call. V lost 0 bases, J lost 0 bases, and 6 bases lay in between. Germline CDR1 reads GTSNPN; CDR2 reads SVGIG (reference sequence). This CDR3 region has 14 residues. The CDR3 region has the DNA TGTGCCTGGAGTGTACGGAGTAGCAATCAGCCCCAGCATTTT. Protein: CAWSVRSSNQPQHF.

Details on this clone: A read error may account for a junction end that differs from germline. This specimen includes other DNA sequences encoding the same CDR3. The V and J genes are TRBV7-3 and TRBJ2-1; 9 bases align to TRBD1. The CDR3 spans 15 residues. The germline gives CDR1 SGHTA, CDR2 FQGTGA. For the CDR3, the DNA is TGCGCCAGCAGCGTCCGACAGGGGGGTATTAATGAGCAGTTCTTC. Its translation: CASSVRQGGINEQFF.

This chain joins TRBV28 and TRBJ2-7; 11 bases match TRBD2. Trimming cost V 3 bases and J 4 bases; bases outside gene matches: 5. The CDR3 is made up of 15 amino acids. Germline V CDR1 and CDR2: MDHEN, SYDVKM. CDR3 residues: CASSLITSGGYEQYF. The CDR3 region has the DNA TGTGCCAGCAGTTTGATTACTAGCGGGGGATACGAGCAGTACTTC.

The V gene is TRBV2, the J gene TRBJ1-1; D not resolved. This CDR3 has 12 amino acids. Trimming shortened V by 2 bases and J by 6 bases, and 7 bases separated the two germline ends. CDR1 and CDR2 (germline): SNHLY, FYNNEI. CDR3 in amino acids: CASSELGAEAFF. The CDR3 DNA sequence: TGTGCCAGCAGTGAATTGGGAGCTGAAGCTTTCTTT.

The chain carries TRBV15 and TRBJ1-2; tentatively, D is TRBD1 (6 bases). This CDR3 has 17 residues. CDR1 is LNHNV, CDR2 YYDKDF, per germline (reference sequence). V was trimmed by 0 bases and J by 5 bases, leaving 19 bases between them. The CDR3 bases are TGTGCCACCAGCAGAGATAGGGCAGATGGGACATTATATGGCTACACCTTC. Translation: CATSRDRADGTLYGYTF. The variable domain in full, completed from reference TRBV15 and TRBJ1-2, reads DAMVIQNPRYQVTQFGKPVTLSCSQTLNHNVMYWYQQKSSQAPKLLFHYYDKDFNNEADTPDNFQSRRPNTSFCFLDIRSPGLGDTAMYLCATSRDRADGTLYGYTFGSGTRLTVV.

V usage is TRBV7-3 and J usage is TRBJ2-1, with D possibly TRBD2 on 5 matching bases. Germline V gives CDR1 SGHTA, CDR2 FQGTGA. The CDR3 covers 19 residues. Trimming stripped 5 bases from V and 3 bases from J, with 26 bases between. CDR3 in amino acids: CASSPGVRRRVSNYNEQFF. CDR3 DNA sequence: TGTGCCAGCAGCCCCGGGGTAAGGCGCCGAGTCTCTAACTACAATGAGCAGTTCTTC.